The 17 T cell receptor beta chains reported below all come from one sample, sequenced in a study of beta chain features in type 1 diabetes. No antigens are known for them. The investigators reverse transcribed all of the isolated RNA, so they sequenced expressed TCRB transcripts. Measured with immunoSEQ multiplex PCR; TCRdb has only the in-frame clones, and not every one. The profile shows over 150,000 clones, 9% to 12% of them singletons. Study-wide results and limits: Shortening of TCRB CDR3s, moderate but significant, appeared in all four CD4+ subsets of Type 1 diabetes patients.

The sample comprised central memory CD4+ T cells from blood. All receptors come from a man aged 30-40 years with type 1 diabetes.

The CDR3 here is CSVTGGGLAGVLSQETQYF. The CDR3 DNA is TGCAGCGTTACAGGAGGGGGACTAGCGGGAGTGTTGAGCCAAGAGACCCAGTACTTC. The chain carries TRBV29-1 and TRBJ2-5; 14 nucleotides line up with TRBD2. With 5 bases clipped from V and 1 base from J, the junction kept 15 bases outside the gene matches. This CDR3 spans 19 amino acids. Looked up from germline, CDR1 is SQVTM and CDR2 is ANQGSEA.

Of note for this clone: Sequence at one end of the junction differs from germline and may be a read error. CDR3 in DNA: TGTGCCACCAGCAGCAGGGACTCCCACGAGCAGTACTTC. Protein product: CATSSRDSHEQYF. This chain joins TRBV15 and TRBJ2-7, with D possibly being TRBD2 (6 bases). Germline V CDR1 and CDR2: LNHNV, YYDKDF (reference sequence). The CDR3 length is 13 residues. Filled out from reference TRBV15 and TRBJ2-7, the complete variable domain reads DAMVIQNPRYQVTQFGKPVTLSCSQTLNHNVMYWYQQKSSQAPKLLFHYYDKDFNNEADTPDNFQSRRPNTSFCFLDIRSPGLGDTAMYLCATSSRDSHEQYFGPGTRLTVT.

This chain links TRBV2 with TRBJ2-7; 13 nucleotides agree with TRBD2. The CDR3 runs to 18 residues. The germline gives CDR1 SNHLY, CDR2 FYNNEI. J gave up 6 bases and V 2 bases, and 13 bases lay outside the gene matches. The CDR3 loop is CASSESPSGTSGKAEQYF. Here the CDR3 DNA reads TGTGCCAGCAGTGAATCCCCGAGCGGGACTAGCGGGAAGGCCGAGCAGTACTTC.

This clone was picked up a small number of times. The chain couples TRBV28 to TRBJ1-1; 7 bases are shared with TRBD1. V lost 8 bases to trimming and J lost 1 base; unmatched junction nucleotides: 10. CDR1 is MDHEN and CDR2 is SYDVKM in the germline V gene. The CDR3 spans 15 residues. The CDR3 DNA reads TGTGCCAGCTTAGGGACAGCTAGATCGAACACTGAAGCTTTCTTT. It yields the protein CASLGTARSNTEAFF.

This clone was seen only a few times. V usage is TRBV5-6 and J usage is TRBJ2-1; D is perhaps TRBD2 (6 bases). There are 16 residues in the CDR3. Germline V gene lookup returns CDR1 SGHDT and CDR2 YYEEEE. V lost 5 bases and J 4 bases, leaving 19 bases between the germline ends. The CDR3 here is CASSPTRTLDYNEQFF. CDR3 nucleotides: TGTGCCAGCAGTCCGACTAGGACATTGGATTACAATGAGCAGTTCTTC. The full variable domain, completed using reference TRBV5-6 and TRBJ2-1, is DAGVTQSPTHLIKTRGQQVTLRCSPKSGHDTVSWYQQALGQGPQFIFQYYEEEERQRGNFPDRFSGHQFPNYSSELNVNALLLGDSALYLCASSPTRTLDYNEQFFGPGTRLTVL.

This clone occurred a few times. The CDR3 protein is CASSPGTARETQYF. In nucleotides, the CDR3 is TGCGCCAGCAGCCCTGGGACAGCACGAGAGACCCAGTACTTC. This rearrangement joins TRBV5-1 to TRBJ2-5, with 7 bases aligning to TRBD1. Looked up from germline, CDR1 is SGHRS and CDR2 is YFSETQ. Trimming at V came to 4 bases and at J to 4 bases, leaving 7 bases not matched to a gene. The length of the CDR3 is 14 residues.

For this clone: Other DNA sequences of this sample code for an identical CDR3. V is TRBV5-1 and J is TRBJ2-7; TRBD2 is a possible D gene (6 bases). The CDR3 is 14 amino acids. Trimming left V 0 bases short and J 0 bases short, with 7 bases between. The germline V gene has CDR1 SGHRS and CDR2 YFSETQ. Here the CDR3 DNA reads TGCGCCAGCAGCTTGGCCGGGAGCTCCTACGAGCAGTACTTC. This encodes CASSLAGSSYEQYF.

J is TRBJ1-2 and V is TRBV30, with D unclear. V was shortened by 1 base and J by 7 bases, with 10 bases between the two germline ends. Germline V gene sequence: CDR1 GTSNPN, CDR2 SVGIG (reference sequence). The CDR3 is made up of 12 amino acids. The CDR3 protein is CAWSAVAIGYTF. The CDR3 DNA reads as TGTGCCTGGAGTGCAGTAGCAATTGGCTACACCTTC.

The sample holds a few counts of this clone. V and J are TRBV7-3 and TRBJ1-4; maybe TRBD1 (5 bases). Trimming cost V 9 bases and J 5 bases, with 16 bases left between them. This CDR3 is built from 14 residues. The V gene's germline CDR1 is SGHTA and CDR2 FQGTGA. As DNA, the CDR3 is TGTGCCAGTCGCGGGAGGGACCTAAATGAAAAACTGTTTTTT. Encoded protein: CASRGRDLNEKLFF. Combining the CDR3 with reference TRBV7-3 and TRBJ1-4 gives the whole variable domain GAGVSQTPSNKVTEKGKYVELRCDPISGHTALYWYRQSLGQGPEFLIYFQGTGAADDSGLPNDRFFAVRPEGSVSTLKIQRTERGDSAVYLCASRGRDLNEKLFFGSGTQLSVL.

The gene calls are TRBV6-5 and TRBJ2-3; 15 nucleotides match TRBD2. The CDR3 runs 14 residues. V lost 8 bases and J lost 9; bases outside the gene matches: 6. Germline values: CDR1 MNHEY, CDR2 SVGAGI. The CDR3 reads CASSWGLAGGTQYF. For the CDR3, the DNA is TGTGCCAGCTCTTGGGGACTAGCGGGAGGAACGCAGTATTTT.

The chain combines TRBV14 with TRBJ2-3; possibly TRBD2 for D (6 bases). Germline CDR1 reads SGHDN; CDR2 reads FVKESK. CDR3 length equals 15 residues. V lost 3 bases and J lost 3, with 13 bases in between. CDR3 coding DNA: TGTGCCAGCAGCCAGGGGACTTCCCCTACAGATACGCAGTATTTT. This gives the protein CASSQGTSPTDTQYF.

This clone was counted only a few times. The chain employs TRBV10-3 and TRBJ2-3; 7 nucleotides line up with TRBD1. Looked up from germline, CDR1 is ENHRY and CDR2 is SYGVKD. With 3 bases clipped from V and 2 bases from J, the junction kept 5 bases outside the gene matches. CDR3 length: 15 amino acids. DNA of the CDR3: TGTGCCATCAGTGATTCACAGGGGCCCACAGATACGCAGTATTTT. The encoded protein is CAISDSQGPTDTQYF.

This clone has a handful of counts. V is TRBV2 and J is TRBJ2-7; D gene ambiguous. The CDR3 consists of 12 residues. V was cut by 8 bases and J by 4 bases, with 12 bases left in between. CDR1 is SNHLY, CDR2 FYNNEI, per germline. The CDR3 nucleotides are TGTGCCAGCCTTGAGGCTAGATACGAGCAGTACTTC. Translated, it gives CASLEARYEQYF.

The rearrangement uses TRBV4-2 and TRBJ2-7, with TRBD2 matching 7 bases. The CDR3 is made up of 15 amino acids. V lost 2 bases to trimming and J lost 0 bases; unmatched junction nucleotides: 4. The germline gives CDR1 LGHNA, CDR2 YNFKEQ. CDR3 protein: CASSQRRDYSYEQYF. CDR3 DNA sequence: TGTGCCAGCAGCCAAAGACGGGACTACTCCTACGAGCAGTACTTC.

This chain joins TRBV28 and TRBJ1-2; no definite D call. CDR1 is MDHEN and CDR2 is SYDVKM in the germline V gene. V was pared by 5 bases and J by 8 bases, with 15 bases between. The CDR3 length is 13 residues. In DNA, the CDR3 is TGTGCCAGCAGTGAACCGGGGATTGGCGGCTACACCTTC. It encodes CASSEPGIGGYTF.

This clone was seen a few times. The V and J genes are TRBV5-4 and TRBJ2-1; TRBD2 matches at 12 bases. This CDR3 region has 16 residues. Trimming removed 1 base from V and 4 bases from J; junction bases left unmatched: 3. Germline lookup yields CDR1 SGHNT and CDR2 YYREEE (reference sequence). CDR3 loop: CASSLLGTSGYNEQFF. The DNA for the CDR3 is TGTGCCAGCAGCTTGCTAGGGACTAGCGGGTACAATGAGCAGTTCTTC.

The chain couples TRBV2 to TRBJ2-2; D is possibly TRBD1 (5 bases). This CDR3 is 13 amino acids long. Germline V gives CDR1 SNHLY, CDR2 FYNNEI. Trimming stripped 2 bases from V and 5 bases from J, with 6 bases between. CDR3 in DNA: TGTGCCAGCAGTGAACACAGGACCGGGGAGCTGTTTTTT. This translates into CASSEHRTGELFF. The full variable domain, in which reference TRBV2 and TRBJ2-2 provide the parts outside the CDR3, is EPEVTQTPSHQVTQMGQEVILRCVPISNHLYFYWYRQILGQKVEFLVSFYNNEISEKSEIFDDQFSVERPDGSNFTLKIRSTKLEDSAMYFCASSEHRTGELFFGEGSRLTVL.